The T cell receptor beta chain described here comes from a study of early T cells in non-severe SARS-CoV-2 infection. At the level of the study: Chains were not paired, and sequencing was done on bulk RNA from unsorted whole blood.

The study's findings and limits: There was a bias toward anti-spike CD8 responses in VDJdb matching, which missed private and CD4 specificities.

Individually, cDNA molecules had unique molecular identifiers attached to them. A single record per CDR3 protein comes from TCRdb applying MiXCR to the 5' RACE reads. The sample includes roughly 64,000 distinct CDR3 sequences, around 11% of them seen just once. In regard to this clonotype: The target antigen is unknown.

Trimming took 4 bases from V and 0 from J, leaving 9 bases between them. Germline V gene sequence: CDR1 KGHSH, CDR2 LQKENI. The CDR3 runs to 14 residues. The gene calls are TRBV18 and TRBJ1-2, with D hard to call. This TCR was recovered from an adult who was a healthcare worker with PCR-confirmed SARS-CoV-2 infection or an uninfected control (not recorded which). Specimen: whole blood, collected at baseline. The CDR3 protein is CASSLDSANYGYTF. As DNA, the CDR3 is TGTGCCAGCTCACTGGACTCAGCTAACTATGGCTACACCTTC.